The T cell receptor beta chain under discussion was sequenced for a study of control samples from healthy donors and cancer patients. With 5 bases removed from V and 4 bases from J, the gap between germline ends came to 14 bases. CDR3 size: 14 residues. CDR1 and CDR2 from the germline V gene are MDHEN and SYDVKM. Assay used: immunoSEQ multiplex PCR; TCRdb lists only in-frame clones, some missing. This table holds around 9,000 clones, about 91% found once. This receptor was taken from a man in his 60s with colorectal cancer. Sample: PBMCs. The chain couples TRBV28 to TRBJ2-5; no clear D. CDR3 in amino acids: CASSGYGELETQYF. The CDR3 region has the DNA TGTGCCAGCAGTGGGTATGGCGAGCTAGAGACCCAGTACTTC.